Listed below are T cell receptor beta chains from one sample, sequenced in a study of shared clonotypes between healthy human individuals. The protocol was immunoSEQ multiplex PCR, while the TCRdb copy is restricted to in-frame clones and leaves out a portion. In the table there are about 1 million clones, 65% to 75% of which are singletons. The sample consisted of memory CD4+ T cells sorted from blood. Every receptor here comes from a man between 18 and 29 years old in good health. CDR3s leave out the opening cysteine and the closing phenylalanine or tryptophan. Each record gives: clone size, J gene, CDR3 length, V gene, CDR3 protein. Rows give clone size only sometimes, using once, few, many, or a class for an expanded clone.

clone_size: NA; j_call: TRBJ1-5; cdr3_length: 12; v_call: TRBV30; cdr3_aa: AWTTASLGQPQH
clone_size: NA; j_call: TRBJ2-3; cdr3_length: 15; v_call: TRBV10-3; cdr3_aa: AISESSDGLSTDTQY
clone_size: NA; j_call: TRBJ1-3; cdr3_length: 11; v_call: TRBV9; cdr3_aa: ASSVSDGNTIY
clone_size: few; j_call: TRBJ2-1; cdr3_length: 11; v_call: TRBV5-6; cdr3_aa: ASSLPADNEQF
clone_size: NA; j_call: TRBJ1-3; cdr3_length: 10; v_call: TRBV2; cdr3_aa: ASRGGGNTIY
clone_size: NA; j_call: TRBJ2-2; cdr3_length: 14; v_call: TRBV5-8; cdr3_aa: ASSPDRTGGVGELF
clone_size: NA; j_call: TRBJ2-2; cdr3_length: 14; v_call: TRBV5-1; cdr3_aa: ASSSTSGVNTGELF
clone_size: NA; j_call: TRBJ2-3; cdr3_length: 13; v_call: TRBV18; cdr3_aa: ASSPPRGSTDTQY
clone_size: many; j_call: TRBJ1-6; cdr3_length: 13; v_call: TRBV27; cdr3_aa: ASSHPTEINSPLH
clone_size: NA; j_call: TRBJ2-7; cdr3_length: 12; v_call: TRBV28; cdr3_aa: ASSLYSGSYEQY
clone_size: NA; j_call: TRBJ2-7; cdr3_length: 13; v_call: TRBV28; cdr3_aa: ASSTQGASSYEQY
clone_size: once; j_call: TRBJ2-2; cdr3_length: 14; v_call: TRBV7-6; cdr3_aa: ASSNSVAGNTGELF
clone_size: NA; j_call: TRBJ2-1; cdr3_length: 13; v_call: TRBV11-3; cdr3_aa: ASSLDSRRDNEQF
clone_size: NA; j_call: TRBJ2-7; cdr3_length: 10; v_call: TRBV6-1; cdr3_aa: AIRQGDYEQY
clone_size: NA; j_call: TRBJ1-1; cdr3_length: 13; v_call: TRBV9; cdr3_aa: ASSVDGRGNTEAF
clone_size: NA; j_call: TRBJ2-7; cdr3_length: 14; v_call: TRBV7-2; cdr3_aa: ASSLDWDRPLYEQY
clone_size: NA; j_call: TRBJ2-7; cdr3_length: 13; v_call: TRBV6-5; cdr3_aa: ASSYAGTGGYEQY
clone_size: NA; j_call: TRBJ2-7; cdr3_length: 13; v_call: TRBV9; cdr3_aa: ASSVGTGGIYEQY
clone_size: NA; j_call: TRBJ1-1; cdr3_length: 10; v_call: TRBV5-4; cdr3_aa: ASSHKNTEAF
clone_size: NA; j_call: TRBJ1-1; cdr3_length: 12; v_call: TRBV5-1; cdr3_aa: ASSRERMNTEAF